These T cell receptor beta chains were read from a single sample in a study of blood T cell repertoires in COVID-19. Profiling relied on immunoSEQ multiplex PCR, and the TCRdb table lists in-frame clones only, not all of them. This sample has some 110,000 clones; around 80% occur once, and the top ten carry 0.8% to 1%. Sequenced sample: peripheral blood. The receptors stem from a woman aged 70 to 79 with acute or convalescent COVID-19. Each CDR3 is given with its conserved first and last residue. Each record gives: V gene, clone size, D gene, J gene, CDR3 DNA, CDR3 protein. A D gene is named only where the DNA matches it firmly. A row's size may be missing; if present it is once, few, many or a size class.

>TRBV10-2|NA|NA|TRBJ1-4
TGCGCCAGCAGGGAAAACAGGGCTCTGGGAGAAAAACTGTTTTTT
CASRENRALGEKLFF
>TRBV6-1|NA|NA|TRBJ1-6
TGTGCCAGCAGTGAACAGAAACCCAATTCACCCCTCCACTTT
CASSEQKPNSPLHF
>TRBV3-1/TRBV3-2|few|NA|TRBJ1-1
TGTGCCAGCAGCCAAGATTGGGGGGGCACTGAAGCTTTCTTT
CASSQDWGGTEAFF
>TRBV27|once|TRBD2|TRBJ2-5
TGTGCCAGCAGTTTGACTAGCGGGAGGGGTGGGGAGACCCAGTACTTC
CASSLTSGRGGETQYF
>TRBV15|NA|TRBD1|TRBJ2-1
TGTGCCACCAGCAGAGTGGGACAGGGGTCCTACAATGAGCAGTTCTTC
CATSRVGQGSYNEQFF
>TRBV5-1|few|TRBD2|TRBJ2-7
TGCGCCAGCAGCTTTTCAGCGGGGGGGACCTACGAGCAGTACTTC
CASSFSAGGTYEQYF
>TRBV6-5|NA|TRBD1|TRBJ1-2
TGTGCCAGCGGGGAGACAGGGCAGAGCTATGGCTACACCTTC
CASGETGQSYGYTF
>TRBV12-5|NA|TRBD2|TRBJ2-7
TGTGCTAGTGGTTGGAGCGGGGGGGCCTACGAGCAGTACTTC
CASGWSGGAYEQYF
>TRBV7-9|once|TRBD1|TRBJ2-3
TGTGCCAGCAGCCTAGGGGGCATGGATACGCAGTATTTT
CASSLGGMDTQYF
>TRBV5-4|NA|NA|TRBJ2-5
TGTGCCAGCAGCCCCGGACTTACCCAAGAGACCCAGTACTTC
CASSPGLTQETQYF
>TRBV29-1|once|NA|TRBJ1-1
TGCAGCGTTGGCGGAGGGGCCGCTTTCTTT
CSVGGGAAFF
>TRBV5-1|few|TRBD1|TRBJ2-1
TGCGCCAGCAGCTTGGGCCAGGGGGCGAATGAGCAGTTCTTC
CASSLGQGANEQFF
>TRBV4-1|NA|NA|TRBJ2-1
TGCGCCAGCAGCCAACCTAATATGGTCGGGGGTAATGAGCAGTTCTTC
CASSQPNMVGGNEQFF
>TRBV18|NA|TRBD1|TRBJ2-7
TGTGCCAGCTCACTGACAGGGGGGACATACGAGCAGTACTTC
CASSLTGGTYEQYF
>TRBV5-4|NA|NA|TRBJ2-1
TGTGCCAGCAGCTTGCCACTGAGCTCCTACAATGAGCAGTTCTTC
CASSLPLSSYNEQFF
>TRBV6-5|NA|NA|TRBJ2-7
TGTGCCAGCAGGGCAGGGGAACCCTATTACTACGAGCAGTACTTC
CASRAGEPYYYEQYF
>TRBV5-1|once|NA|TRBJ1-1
TGCGCCAGCAGCCCCGAGGCAGGGTCCACTGAAGCTTTCTTT
CASSPEAGSTEAFF
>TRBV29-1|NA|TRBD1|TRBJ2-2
TGCAGCGCCCGGACAGGGCCCGGGGAGCTGTTTTTT
CSARTGPGELFF
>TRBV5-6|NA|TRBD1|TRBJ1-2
TGTGCCAGCAGCTTGGTCACCTGGACAGGGGGCGATGGCTACACCTTC
CASSLVTWTGGDGYTF
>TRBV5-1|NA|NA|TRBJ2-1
TGCGCCAGCAGCCGACAGATCAATGAGCAGTTCTTC
CASSRQINEQFF
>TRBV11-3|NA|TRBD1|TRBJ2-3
TGTGCCAGCAGCAGAGGGGGCGGACGCACAGATACGCAGTATTTT
CASSRGGGRTDTQYF
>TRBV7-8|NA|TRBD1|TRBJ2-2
TGTGCCAGCAGCCCGCTAGCCGGACAGGGAATTCCCGGGGAGCTGTTTTTT
CASSPLAGQGIPGELFF
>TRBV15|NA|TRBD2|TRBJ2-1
TGTGCCACCAGCAGAGCCCTAGCGGGGGGGCTTCCAGGGAATGAGCAGTTCTTC
CATSRALAGGLPGNEQFF
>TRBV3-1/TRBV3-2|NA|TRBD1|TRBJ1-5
TGTGCCAGCAGCCTGGGACAGGTAGATCAGCCCCAGCATTTT
CASSLGQVDQPQHF
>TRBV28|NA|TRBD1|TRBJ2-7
TGTGCCAGCAGTAGGGGGCCCGTCTACGAGCAGTACTTC
CASSRGPVYEQYF
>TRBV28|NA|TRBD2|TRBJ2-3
TGTGCCAGCAGTTTATCGGGGGAGGGGAATACGCAGTATTTT
CASSLSGEGNTQYF
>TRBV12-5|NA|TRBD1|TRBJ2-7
TGTGCTAGTGGTCTGGGACAGTCCTACGAGCAGTACTTC
CASGLGQSYEQYF
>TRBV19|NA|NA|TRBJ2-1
TGTGCCAGTAGTATAGGACCTCAAGGGGCCTACAATGAGCAGTTCTTC
CASSIGPQGAYNEQFF
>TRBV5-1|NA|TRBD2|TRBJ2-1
TGCGCCAGCAGCTTCCTAGCGGGAGGGCCTGATGAGCAGTTCTTC
CASSFLAGGPDEQFF
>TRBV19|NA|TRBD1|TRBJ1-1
TGTGCCAGCCGACAGGGGGCAGGCACTGAAGCTTTCTTT
CASRQGAGTEAFF
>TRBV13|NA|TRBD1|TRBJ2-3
TGTGCCAGCAGCTTAAGTTTTCAGGGGGTAGATACGCAGTATTTT
CASSLSFQGVDTQYF
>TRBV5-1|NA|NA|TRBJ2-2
TGCGCCAGCAGCTTGGCACAGGGGACTGCCGGGGAGCTGTTTTTT
CASSLAQGTAGELFF
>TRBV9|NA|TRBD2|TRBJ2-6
TGTGCCAGCAGCGTGGGACTAGCGAACTCTGGGGCCAACGTCCTGACTTTC
CASSVGLANSGANVLTF
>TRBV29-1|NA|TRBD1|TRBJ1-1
TGCAGCGTTGGAAGTGGGACAGGGGGCACTGAAGCTTTCTTT
CSVGSGTGGTEAFF
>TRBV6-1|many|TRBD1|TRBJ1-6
TGTGCCAGCAGTGAAGGGACAGGGCGCTCACCCCTCCACTTT
CASSEGTGRSPLHF
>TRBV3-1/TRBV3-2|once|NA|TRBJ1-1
TGTGCCAGCAGCCAAGATCGTTCGGCTTTCTTT
CASSQDRSAFF
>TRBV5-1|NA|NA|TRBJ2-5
TGCGCCAGCAGCTTGGTGGGGGCTGGGACCCAGTACTTC
CASSLVGAGTQYF
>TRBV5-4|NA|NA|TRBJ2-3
TGTGCCAGCAGCTTAGCGGCGGGCAGTGGGACAGATACGCAGTATTTT
CASSLAAGSGTDTQYF
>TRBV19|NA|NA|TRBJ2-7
TGTGCCAGTAGTAATGGGCAGGGGCGGAACGAGCAGTACTTC
CASSNGQGRNEQYF
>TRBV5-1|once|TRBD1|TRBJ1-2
TGCGCCAGCAGCTTGTCAACAGGGGGCGTGGATGGCTACACCTTC
CASSLSTGGVDGYTF
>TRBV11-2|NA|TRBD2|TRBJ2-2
TGTGCCAGCAGCGTTGGACTAGCGGTTAACACCGGGGAGCTGTTTTTT
CASSVGLAVNTGELFF
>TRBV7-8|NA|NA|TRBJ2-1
TGTGCCAGCAGCTTATGGAGGGTGGGGAGCGCAACCTACAATGAGCAGTTCTTC
CASSLWRVGSATYNEQFF
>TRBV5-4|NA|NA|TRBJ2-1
TGTGCCAGCAGCTTGGGACTGAGCAATGAGCAGTTCTTC
CASSLGLSNEQFF
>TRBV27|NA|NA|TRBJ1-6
TGTGCCAGCAGTTATAGGGGCCTCTATAATTCACCCCTCCACTTT
CASSYRGLYNSPLHF
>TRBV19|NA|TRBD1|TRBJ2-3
TGTGCCAGTAGTACCCCTCGGACAGGGAGCACAGATACGCAGTATTTT
CASSTPRTGSTDTQYF
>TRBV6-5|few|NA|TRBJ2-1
TGTGCCAGCAGTTACTCCAGCGCCGCCTACAATGAGCAGTTCTTC
CASSYSSAAYNEQFF
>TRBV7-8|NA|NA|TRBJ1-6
TGTGCCAGCAGCTTAGTAACCCGACTATCTAATTCACCCCTCCACTTT
CASSLVTRLSNSPLHF
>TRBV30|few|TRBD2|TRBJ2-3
TGTGCCTGGACAGCGGGACTAGCGGGAGGGGATACGCAGTATTTT
CAWTAGLAGGDTQYF
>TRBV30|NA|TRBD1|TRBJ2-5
TGTGCCTGGAGGCCCGGGACAGGGAGGGAGACCCAGTACTTC
CAWRPGTGRETQYF
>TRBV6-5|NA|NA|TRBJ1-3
TGTGCCAGCAGTTGGGGGACGGGAGTCTCTGGAAACACCATATATTTT
CASSWGTGVSGNTIYF
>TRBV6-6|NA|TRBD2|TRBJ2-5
TGTGCCAGCCGTGGGGCGGGGGGGACCCAAGAGACCCAGTACTTC
CASRGAGGTQETQYF
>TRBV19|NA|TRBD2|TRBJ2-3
TGTGCCAGTAGGTCTCTACTAGCGTCGTCAGATACGCAGTATTTT
CASRSLLASSDTQYF
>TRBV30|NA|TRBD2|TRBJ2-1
TGTGCCCGGGGGGTGGGGACTAGCGGGTCCGATGAGCAGTTCTTC
CARGVGTSGSDEQFF
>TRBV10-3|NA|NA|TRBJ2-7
TGTGCCATCAGTCGGGAGACGGGTGAGCAGTACTTC
CAISRETGEQYF
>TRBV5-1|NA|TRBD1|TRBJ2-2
TGCGCCAGCAGCGCGGCAACAGGGGCCAACGCCGGGGAGCTGTTTTTT
CASSAATGANAGELFF
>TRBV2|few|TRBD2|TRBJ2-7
TGTGCCAGCAGTTACCTGGGGACTAGCGGTACCTACGAGCAGTACTTC
CASSYLGTSGTYEQYF
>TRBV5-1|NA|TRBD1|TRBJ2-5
TGCGCCAGCAGCTTCATGACAGGGGGTAAAGAGACCCAGTACTTC
CASSFMTGGKETQYF
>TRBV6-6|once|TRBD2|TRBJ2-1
TGTGCCAGCGCGGCGCAGCGGGAGATAAATGAGCAGTTCTTC
CASAAQREINEQFF
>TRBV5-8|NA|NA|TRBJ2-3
TGTGCCAGCACGAAGGGGGACGGGACAGATACGCAGTATTTT
CASTKGDGTDTQYF
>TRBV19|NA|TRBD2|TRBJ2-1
TGTGCCAGTAGCTTCGCTAGCGGCTCTTCCTACAATGAGCAGTTCTTC
CASSFASGSSYNEQFF